What follows are 17 T cell receptor beta chains derived from one specimen sequenced in a study of Ad26.COV2.S vaccination and SARS-CoV-2 variants. Sample treatment: over 15 received Ad26.COV2.S at low or high dose, single or two shots; a few received placebo; per-sample allocation not given. Repertoires come from day 63 after the first vaccine or placebo injection. Produced via immunoSEQ multiplex PCR; TCRdb's table is partial and in-frame only. This table holds around 310,000 clones, roughly 90% found once. Source: peripheral blood, taken in a trial of Ad26.COV2.S vaccine versus placebo. These receptors were collected from a person aged 18 to 59 who received the Ad26.COV2.S COVID-19 vaccine or a placebo.

The chain combines TRBV10-3 with TRBJ2-1, with 10 bases aligning to TRBD2. CDR3 length: 16 amino acids. V lost 3 bases to trimming and J lost 6 bases; unmatched junction nucleotides: 8. From germline, CDR1 is ENHRY and CDR2 SYGVKD. The CDR3 loop reads CAISDSAGGPINEQFF. The CDR3 nucleotides are TGTGCCATCAGTGATTCAGCGGGGGGGCCTATCAATGAGCAGTTCTTC.

The V and J genes are TRBV7-2 and TRBJ1-1; the D gene is possibly TRBD1 (5 bases). The length of the CDR3 is 16 residues. CDR1 and CDR2 (germline): SGHTA, FQGNSA. V lost 4 bases and J 2 bases, leaving 17 bases between the germline ends. CDR3 sequence reads: CASSSGGRFFNTEAFF. CDR3 DNA sequence: TGTGCCAGCAGCTCGGGGGGACGGTTCTTTAACACTGAAGCTTTCTTT.

V and J are TRBV10-3 and TRBJ1-4, with D unclear. Trimming removed 10 bases from V and 4 bases from J, with 13 bases in between. The V gene's germline CDR1 is ENHRY and CDR2 SYGVKD. The CDR3 runs 13 residues. The CDR3 is CASAQSLNEKLFF. CDR3 bases: TGTGCCAGCGCACAGTCACTTAATGAAAAACTGTTTTTT.

Of note for this clone: Other DNA sequences within the sample encode an identical CDR3. This chain uses TRBV27 with TRBJ1-5; TRBD1 is a possible D gene (5 bases). Trimming shortened V by 3 bases and J by 1 base, and 7 bases separated the two germline ends. From germline, CDR1 is MNHEY and CDR2 SMNVEV (reference sequence). This CDR3 is built from 14 residues. In nucleotides, the CDR3 is TGTGCCAGCAGTTTGGGGGGGAGCAATCAGCCCCAGCATTTT. Translating it yields CASSLGGSNQPQHF.

The gene calls are TRBV9 and TRBJ2-7; 7 bases are a match to TRBD1. The V gene's germline CDR1 is SGDLS and CDR2 YYNGEE. With V trimmed by 4 bases and J by 3 bases, 7 bases remained unmatched. This CDR3 comprises 14 residues. The CDR3 loop is CASSSGQALYEQYF. CDR3 in DNA: TGTGCCAGCAGCTCTGGACAGGCCCTCTACGAGCAGTACTTC.

The V and J genes are TRBV4-1 and TRBJ2-7; 10 positions agree with TRBD1. CDR1 MGHRA and CDR2 YSYEKL come from the germline V gene. The CDR3 covers 16 residues. With V trimmed by 1 base and J by 5 bases, 8 bases remained unmatched. The CDR3 is CASSQGIGTGVDEQYF. In DNA, the CDR3 is TGCGCCAGCAGCCAAGGGATAGGGACAGGGGTAGACGAGCAGTACTTC.

J is TRBJ1-2 and V is TRBV5-5; tentative D call: TRBD1 (5 bases). The V gene's germline CDR1 is SGHKS and CDR2 YYEKEE (reference sequence). CDR3 size: 14 residues. V lost 2 bases and J lost 3, with 11 bases in between. The CDR3, as DNA: TGTGCCAGCAGCTTCCGGACACCCGACTATGGCTACACCTTC. This gives the protein CASSFRTPDYGYTF.

The chain carries TRBV9 and TRBJ1-1; no definite D call. The length of the CDR3 is 13 residues. The V and J ends lost 8 bases and 4 bases respectively, with 15 bases between them. Germline values: CDR1 SGDLS, CDR2 YYNGEE. CDR3 in amino acids: CASSGGVITEAFF. The CDR3 bases are TGTGCCAGTAGTGGTGGGGTGATCACTGAAGCTTTCTTT.

V is TRBV12-3 or TRBV12-4 and J is TRBJ1-1; D is ambiguous. The CDR3 has 11 residues. The V gene lost 5 bases and the J gene lost 7 bases, with 8 bases spanning the gap. CDR3 bases: TGTGCCAGCAGTGCATGGAGTGAAGCTTTCTTT. This codes for CASSAWSEAFF.

V is TRBV20-1 and J is TRBJ2-7; D is uncertain. This CDR3 has 11 amino acids. Germline V lookup: CDR1 DFQATT, CDR2 SNEGSKA (reference sequence). V lost 5 bases and J lost 5, with 10 bases in between. CDR3 sequence: CSASIFDEQYF. Here the CDR3 DNA reads TGCAGTGCTTCGATATTCGACGAGCAGTACTTC.

V is TRBV27 and J is TRBJ1-2; tentatively, D is TRBD1 (5 bases). Trimming took off 10 bases at V and 4 bases at J, with 13 bases between the two ends. This CDR3 has 12 amino acids. Germline values: CDR1 MNHEY, CDR2 SMNVEV (reference sequence). Here the CDR3 DNA reads TGTGCCATCCGTGGTGGGGCCTATGGCTACACCTTC. It translates to CAIRGGAYGYTF.

The chain uses TRBV7-2 and TRBJ2-5; TRBD1 matches 7 bases. This CDR3 is built from 15 residues. J gave up 4 bases and V 0 bases, and 5 bases lay outside the gene matches. Germline-derived CDR1 and CDR2 are SGHTA and FQGNSA. CDR3 amino acids: CASSLAPYRGETQYF. The CDR3 DNA reads as TGTGCCAGCAGCTTAGCGCCTTACAGGGGAGAGACCCAGTACTTC.

The rearrangement uses TRBV9 and TRBJ1-1; 7 bases are shared with TRBD1. The germline CDR1 and CDR2 sequences are SGDLS and YYNGEE. The CDR3 covers 18 residues. V lost 3 bases and J lost 1; bases outside the gene matches: 15. CDR3 in DNA: TGTGCCAGCAGCGCCCAGCCGACAGGGAGTATCGGGAACACTGAAGCTTTCTTT. Translating it yields CASSAQPTGSIGNTEAFF.

This chain uses TRBV4-3 with TRBJ1-2; D perhaps matches TRBD1 (6 bases). This CDR3 comprises 14 residues. Trimming took 4 bases from V and 4 from J, leaving 13 bases between them. Germline assignment: CDR1 LGHNA and CDR2 YSLEER. CDR3 nucleotides: TGCGCCAGCAGCCCCCCGGGGGCAAGCTATGGCTACACCTTC. It yields the protein CASSPPGASYGYTF.

The chain carries TRBV27 and TRBJ1-5; no definite D call. The CDR3 is 14 amino acids. Trimming cost V 6 bases and J 0 bases, with 9 bases left between them. From germline, CDR1 is MNHEY and CDR2 SMNVEV (reference sequence). CDR3: CASRAQDSNQPQHF. CDR3 DNA: TGTGCCAGCAGGGCCCAAGATAGCAATCAGCCCCAGCATTTT.

The chain employs TRBV13 and TRBJ2-7, with 7 bases that match TRBD2. V gave up 0 bases and J gave up 0 bases; unmatched junction bases: 8. The CDR3 extends over 17 amino acids. CDR1 and CDR2 from the germline V gene are PRHDT and FYEKMQ (reference sequence). The CDR3 spells CASSLGQSGASSYEQYF. CDR3 nucleotides: TGTGCCAGCAGCTTAGGCCAAAGCGGGGCCAGCTCCTACGAGCAGTACTTC.

The rearrangement joins TRBV11-2 to TRBJ1-1, with D perhaps TRBD1 (5 bases). V gave up 1 base and J gave up 5 bases, with 14 bases separating them. Germline CDR1 reads SGHAT; CDR2 reads FQNNGV. The CDR3 is made up of 15 amino acids. The CDR3 loop reads CASSLAGTTGTEAFF. The CDR3 DNA follows: TGTGCCAGCAGCTTAGCAGGGACGACGGGAACTGAAGCTTTCTTT.